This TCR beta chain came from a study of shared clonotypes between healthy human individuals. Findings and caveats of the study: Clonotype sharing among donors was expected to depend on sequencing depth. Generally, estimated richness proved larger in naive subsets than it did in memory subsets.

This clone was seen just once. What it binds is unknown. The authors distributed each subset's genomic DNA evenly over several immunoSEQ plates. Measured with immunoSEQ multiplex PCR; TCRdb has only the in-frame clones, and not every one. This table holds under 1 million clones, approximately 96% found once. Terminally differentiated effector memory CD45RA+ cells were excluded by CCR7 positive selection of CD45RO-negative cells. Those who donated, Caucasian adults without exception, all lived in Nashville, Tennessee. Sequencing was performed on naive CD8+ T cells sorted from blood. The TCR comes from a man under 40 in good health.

CDR3 loop: CASSLRAATEAFF. CDR3 coding DNA: TGTGCCAGCAGTCTAAGGGCGGCCACTGAAGCTTTCTTT. This chain uses TRBV27 with TRBJ1-1, with D uncertain. Trimming shortened V by 5 bases and J by 4 bases, and 11 bases separated the two germline ends. The CDR3 sequence is 13 residues long. CDR1 is MNHEY and CDR2 is SMNVEV in the germline V gene (reference sequence).